This TCR beta chain was observed in a study of blood T cell repertoires in COVID-19. For the study at large: Acute-phase and convalescent COVID-19 samples originated in the United States, Italy and Spain. The analysed material was cDNA or gDNA that came from T cells, B-cell-depleted T cells, or PBMCs.

Assay used: immunoSEQ multiplex PCR; TCRdb lists only in-frame clones, some missing. The repertoire consists of a few hundred thousand clones, with approximately 90% occurring once and the leading ten covering approximately 1.8%. Across about 22 US areas, participants ranged in age from about 18 to 90 years. Germline CDR1 and CDR2: ENHRY and SYGVKD. V was shortened by 2 bases and J by 2 bases, with 12 bases between the two germline ends. The CDR3 length is 15 residues. The chain carries TRBV10-3 and TRBJ2-5; D may be TRBD1 (6 bases). The TCR sequence derives from a woman between 35 and 50 years old who had recovered from COVID-19. The sequencing input was PBMCs or T cells enriched from blood (not recorded which). CDR3 amino acids: CAISEGGATQETQYF. The CDR3 nucleotides are TGTGCCATCAGTGAGGGGGGCGCAACACAAGAGACCCAGTACTTC.